These T cell receptor beta chains were read from a single sample in a study of blood T cell repertoires in COVID-19. Some clones are missing from TCRdb's copy, which holds only in-frame ones; the method was immunoSEQ multiplex PCR. The table lists roughly 68,000 clones, approximately 84% of them singletons, with 8% to 9% in the top ten. Sequencing was carried out using peripheral blood. The receptors shown here come from a man aged 50-60 years with active COVID-19. Both conserved end residues are part of each CDR3. D genes are given only for firm matches. Size tells how often a clone was seen (once, few, many) or the class of an expanded clone, and some rows leave it out.

clone_size	d_call	j_call	v_call	cdr3_aa	cdr3_nt
-	-	TRBJ2-1	TRBV29-1	CSYRMTIYNEQFF	TGCAGCTATAGGATGACTATCTACAATGAGCAGTTCTTC
few	-	TRBJ2-7	TRBV29-1	CSVEYRGQGEQYF	TGCAGCGTTGAATATAGGGGCCAAGGTGAGCAGTACTTC
-	TRBD1	TRBJ2-3	TRBV6-5	CASSRRTGPSATQYF	TGTGCCAGCAGCAGAAGGACAGGACCATCGGCTACGCAGTATTTT
-	-	TRBJ1-1	TRBV4-2	CASSPGTAGVGTEAFF	TGTGCCAGCAGCCCTGGAACTGCAGGGGTTGGCACTGAAGCTTTCTTT
few	-	TRBJ2-7	TRBV20-1	CSARDFVEQYF	TGCAGTGCTAGAGATTTCGTCGAGCAGTACTTC
-	-	TRBJ2-5	TRBV5-1	CASSLRQRETQYF	TGCGCCAGCAGCTTGCGACAGAGAGAGACCCAGTACTTC
-	TRBD2	TRBJ2-1	TRBV10-3	CAIFPGRGTNEQFF	TGTGCCATCTTTCCGGGGCGGGGGACCAATGAGCAGTTCTTC
-	-	TRBJ1-2	TRBV2	CASKEQPYGYTF	TGTGCCAGCAAAGAACAGCCCTATGGCTACACCTTC
few	-	TRBJ2-7	TRBV4-1	CASSIQQSNSYEQYF	TGCGCCAGCAGTATACAGCAGTCCAACTCCTACGAGCAGTACTTC
-	TRBD1	TRBJ1-5	TRBV24-1	CATSDSDRGQPQHF	TGTGCCACCAGTGATTCCGACAGGGGCCAGCCCCAGCATTTT
once	-	TRBJ1-6	TRBV28	CASSLPTPGNSPLHF	TGTGCCAGCAGTTTACCGACCCCGGGGAATTCACCCCTCCACTTT
-	-	TRBJ2-6	TRBV7-6	CASTRTAGTFSGANVLTF	TGTGCCAGCACCCGGACAGCCGGTACATTCTCTGGGGCCAACGTCCTGACTTTC
few	TRBD1	TRBJ1-1	TRBV2	CASTPGFGTANTEAFF	TGTGCCAGCACCCCAGGATTCGGGACAGCGAACACTGAAGCTTTCTTT
-	-	TRBJ1-3	TRBV10-3	CAISDQSGAGNTIYF	TGTGCCATCAGTGACCAGTCAGGGGCTGGAAACACCATATATTTT
-	TRBD2	TRBJ2-3	TRBV4-1	CASSRTSGGAEDTQYF	TGCGCCAGCAGCCGGACTAGCGGGGGGGCAGAAGATACGCAGTATTTT
-	TRBD2	TRBJ2-5	TRBV7-2	CASSFGLAGPQETQYF	TGTGCCAGCAGCTTCGGACTAGCGGGCCCCCAAGAGACCCAGTACTTC
-	-	TRBJ2-2	TRBV5-1	CASSKGTNTGELFF	TGCGCCAGCAGCAAGGGGACGAACACCGGGGAGCTGTTTTTT
-	-	TRBJ1-1	TRBV12-3/TRBV12-4	CESSGRGYTEAFF	TGTGAATCAAGCGGGCGGGGTTACACTGAAGCTTTCTTT
once	-	TRBJ2-1	TRBV5-4	CASWLAQNNEQFF	TGTGCCAGCTGGCTAGCGCAGAACAATGAGCAGTTCTTC
-	TRBD2	TRBJ2-1	TRBV27	CASSLIAGGSYNEQFF	TGTGCCAGCAGTCTCATAGCGGGAGGTTCCTACAATGAGCAGTTCTTC
few	-	TRBJ1-2	TRBV7-9	CASSLEDGYTF	TGTGCCAGCAGCCTCGAGGATGGCTACACCTTC
-	TRBD2	TRBJ2-7	TRBV27	CASSPSSGSYSYEQYF	TGTGCCAGCAGTCCATCCAGCGGGAGTTACTCCTACGAGCAGTACTTC